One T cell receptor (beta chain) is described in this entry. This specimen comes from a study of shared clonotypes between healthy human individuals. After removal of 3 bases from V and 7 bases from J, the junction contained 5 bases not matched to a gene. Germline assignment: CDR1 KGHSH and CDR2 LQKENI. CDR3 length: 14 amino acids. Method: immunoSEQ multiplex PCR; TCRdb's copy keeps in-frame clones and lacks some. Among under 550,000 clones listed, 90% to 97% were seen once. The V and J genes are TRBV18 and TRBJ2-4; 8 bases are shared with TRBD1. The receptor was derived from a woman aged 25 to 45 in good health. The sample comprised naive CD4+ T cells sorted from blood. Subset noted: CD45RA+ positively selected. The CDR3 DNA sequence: TGTGCCAGCTCACCGGGGGACAGGCGGAACATTCAGTACTTC. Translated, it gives CASSPGDRRNIQYF.